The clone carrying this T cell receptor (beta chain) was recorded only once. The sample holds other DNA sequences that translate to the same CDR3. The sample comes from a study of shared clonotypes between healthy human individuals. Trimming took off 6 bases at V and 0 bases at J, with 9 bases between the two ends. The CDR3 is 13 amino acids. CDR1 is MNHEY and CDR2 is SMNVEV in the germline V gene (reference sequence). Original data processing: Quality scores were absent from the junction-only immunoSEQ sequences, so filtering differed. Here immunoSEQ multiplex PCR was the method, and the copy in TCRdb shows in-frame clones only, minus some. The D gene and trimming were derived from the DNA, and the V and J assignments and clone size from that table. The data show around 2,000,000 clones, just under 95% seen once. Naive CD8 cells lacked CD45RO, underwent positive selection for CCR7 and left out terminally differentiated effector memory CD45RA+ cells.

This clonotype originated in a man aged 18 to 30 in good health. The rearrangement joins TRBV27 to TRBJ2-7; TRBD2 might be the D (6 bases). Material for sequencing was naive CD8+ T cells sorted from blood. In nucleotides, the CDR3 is TGTGCCAGCAGCCGGGGGTTCTCCTACGAGCAGTACTTC. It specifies CASSRGFSYEQYF.